This T cell receptor beta chain was recorded in a study of cytomegalovirus exposure and HLA in healthy donors. Study-wide results and caveats: A few of the chains that were CMV-associated were confirmed in vitro to be specific for CMV antigens.

Germline values: CDR1 SGHRS, CDR2 YFSETQ. V lost 1 base, J lost 0 bases, and 13 bases lay in between. The CDR3 consists of 16 residues. The donors were members of the validation cohort, which comprised 120 subjects and was separate from the first cohort of roughly 700 subjects. Note on this clone: Its antigen remains unidentified.

This table comes from immunoSEQ multiplex PCR, and its TCRdb copy is limited to in-frame clones, with some not included. The repertoire holds some 230,000 clones, with about 93% as singletons. This TCR came from a woman between 18 and 29 years old in good health and CMV-seronegative. Sequenced material: PBMCs. The chain joins TRBV5-1 to TRBJ1-1; no firm D call. Here the CDR3 reads CASSLRLTGLNTEAFF. CDR3 sequence (DNA): TGCGCCAGCAGCTTGCGCCTAACCGGGTTGAACACTGAAGCTTTCTTT. The full variable domain, completed using reference TRBV5-1 and TRBJ1-1, is KAGVTQTPRYLIKTRGQQVTLSCSPISGHRSVSWYQQTPGQGLQFLFEYFSETQRNKGNFPGRFSGRQFSNSRSEMNVSTLELGDSALYLCASSLRLTGLNTEAFFGQGTRLTVV.